This TCR beta chain is from a study of cytomegalovirus exposure and HLA in healthy donors. Study-wide results and limits: TCR beta chains numbering under 200 were designated cytomegalovirus-associated. Clusters of TCRs from the first cohort tended to co-occur in the roughly 120 validation repertoires (as a later analysis found).

The repertoire was sequenced with immunoSEQ multiplex PCR; TCRdb's copy has only in-frame clones and lacks some. The profile shows approximately 180,000 clones, roughly 86% of them singletons. Remarks on this clone: Antigen: not known.

The germline CDR1 and CDR2 sequences are SEHNR and FQNEAQ (reference sequence). The CDR3 has 12 residues. V dropped 7 bases and J dropped 0 bases, with 6 bases sitting between them. Sequenced: PBMCs. The origin of this receptor is a man aged 18 to 29 in good health and CMV-seropositive. This chain connects TRBV7-9 to TRBJ1-1; no firm D call. The CDR3 nucleotides are TGTGCCAGCAAGTACATGAACACTGAAGCTTTCTTT. Its translation: CASKYMNTEAFF.